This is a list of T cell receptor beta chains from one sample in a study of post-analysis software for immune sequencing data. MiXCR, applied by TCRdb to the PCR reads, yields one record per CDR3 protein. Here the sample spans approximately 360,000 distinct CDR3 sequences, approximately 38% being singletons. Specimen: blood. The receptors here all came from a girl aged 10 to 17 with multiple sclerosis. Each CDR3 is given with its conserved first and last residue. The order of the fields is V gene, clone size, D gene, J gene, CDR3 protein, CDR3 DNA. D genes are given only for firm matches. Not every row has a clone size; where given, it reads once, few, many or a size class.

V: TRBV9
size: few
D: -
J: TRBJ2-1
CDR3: CASSVAVDGDSYNEQFF
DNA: TGTGCCAGCAGCGTAGCTGTGGACGGTGACTCCTACAATGAGCAGTTCTTC

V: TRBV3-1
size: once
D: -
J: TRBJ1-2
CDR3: CASSQEPLFYGYTF
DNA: TGTGCCAGCAGCCAAGAACCGCTGTTCTATGGCTACACCTTC

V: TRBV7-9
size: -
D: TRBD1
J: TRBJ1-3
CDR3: CATSQGAISGNTIYF
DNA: TGTGCCACCTCACAGGGGGCTATTTCTGGAAACACCATATATTTT

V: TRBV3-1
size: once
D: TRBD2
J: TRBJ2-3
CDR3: CASSQSGGTHTDTQYF
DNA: TGTGCCAGCAGCCAGTCGGGGGGAACCCACACAGATACGCAGTATTTT

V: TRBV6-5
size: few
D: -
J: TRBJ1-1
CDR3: CASRAGRLNTEAFF
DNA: TGTGCCAGCAGGGCCGGCAGGTTGAACACTGAAGCTTTCTTT

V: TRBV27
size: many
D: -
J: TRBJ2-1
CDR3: CASSPTEYNEQFF
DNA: TGTGCCAGCAGTCCAACAGAATACAATGAGCAGTTCTTC

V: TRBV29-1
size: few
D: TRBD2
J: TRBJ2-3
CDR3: CSVEGSTSFGYTDTQYF
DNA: TGCAGCGTTGAGGGTTCGACTAGCTTTGGGTACACAGATACGCAGTATTTT

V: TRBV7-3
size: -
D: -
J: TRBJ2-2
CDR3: CASSEQPHPNTGERFF
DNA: TGTGCCAGCAGCGAGCAGCCGCACCCGAACACCGGGGAGCGGTTTTTT

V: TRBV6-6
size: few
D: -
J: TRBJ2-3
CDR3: CASSYTLAKSTDTQYF
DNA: TGTGCCAGCAGTTACACGTTAGCGAAAAGCACAGATACGCAGTATTTT

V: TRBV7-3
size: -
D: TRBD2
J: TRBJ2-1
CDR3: CASSFQPGGGDEQFF
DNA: TGTGCCAGCAGCTTCCAGCCGGGGGGTGGTGATGAGCAGTTCTTC

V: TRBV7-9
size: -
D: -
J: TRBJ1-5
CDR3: CASSYVGQPQPQHF
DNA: TGTGCCAGCAGCTACGTTGGGCAGCCCCAGCCCCAGCATTTT

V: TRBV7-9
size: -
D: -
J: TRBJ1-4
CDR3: CASRRTGRTNEKLFF
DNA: TGTGCCAGCAGACGAACAGGGCGAACTAATGAAAAACTGTTTTTT

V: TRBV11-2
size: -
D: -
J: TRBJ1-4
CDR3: CASSLGRGPTNEKLFF
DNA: TGTGCCAGCAGCTTAGGCAGAGGACCAACTAATGAAAAACTGTTTTTT